This is a list of T cell receptor beta chains from one sample in a study of control samples from healthy donors and cancer patients. The repertoire was sequenced with immunoSEQ multiplex PCR; TCRdb's copy has only in-frame clones and lacks some. The repertoire consists of about 100,000 clones, with 92% occurring once and the leading ten covering under 2.5%. The sequenced sample was blood. The source is a woman aged 18-35 years in good health. Both conserved end residues are part of each CDR3.

V gene | CDR3 protein
TRBV7-9 | CASSLRGPNTGELFF
TRBV7-8 | CASSSARTHQETQYF
TRBV30 | CAWGAGGTQYF
TRBV30 | CAWDRKGNGYTF
TRBV6-1 | CASSEDRGLGYTF
TRBV3-1/TRBV3-2 | CASSQLSGQRNTEAFF
TRBV6-1 | CASSEYSGRAVFYEQYF
TRBV14 | CASSQEGERSPLHF
TRBV21-1 | CASSTLRENQETQYF
TRBV28 | CASSPTLREQYF
TRBV28 | CASRLDIVNQPQHF
TRBV6-5 | CASSYLGTSAYEQYF
TRBV30 | CAWSRDSTDTQYF
TRBV27 | CASSLYWDQGQPQHF
TRBV29-1 | CSVRTLTGGLNTEAFF
TRBV11-2 | CASSPSRSTDTQYF
TRBV27 | CASSFRTAGTEAFF
TRBV18 | CASSLPGAYGYTF
TRBV27 | CASRREGQVDTQYF
TRBV6-6 | CASSYKGNTEAFF
TRBV28 | CASRIGTHQETQYF
TRBV5-4 | CASSLVLAGVPTDTQYF
TRBV19 | CASRGLELAETQYF
TRBV10-3 | CAISNLAGDYHEQYF
TRBV4-3 | CASSQQDGGDTEAFF
TRBV29-1 | CSVVRRGTRETEAFF
TRBV6-6 | CASGRGAGNSPLHF
TRBV12-3/TRBV12-4 | CAIGGLSTDTQYF
TRBV5-6 | CASSLVTSGITDTQYF
TRBV27 | CASRKGQTYTGELFF
TRBV5-1 | CASSLTRSYEQYF
TRBV10-1 | CASTQLGAVPHEQYF
TRBV13 | CASSPEAVGTQYF
TRBV4-1 | CASSQEVRLSNQPQHF
TRBV12-5 | CASAQRREGRDEQFF
TRBV7-9 | CASSLGDRAKNIQYF
TRBV19 | CASRDQGAWEKLFF
TRBV19 | CASSASDGSNQPQHF
TRBV27 | CASSFRLQGTEAFF
TRBV14 | CASSQVTTGGYGYTF
TRBV6-5 | CASSYQGPSRGYTF
TRBV4-3 | CASSQRGNSPLHF
TRBV7-6 | CASSRGLEEGEQYF
TRBV2 | CASSGQFGGQAFF
TRBV19 | CASSRPGTGGVLDGYTF
TRBV6-5 | CASSRGGTHQPQHF
TRBV27 | CASSVGTVAKNIQYF
TRBV5-4 | CASSIDGGNDYGYTF